This record looks at one TCR beta chain sequence and its context. No cognate antigen has been identified for it. Per-base quality was not reported, and no clone a single base away is much larger than it. The library was built by means of the immunoSEQ multiplex PCR assay. Genomic DNA extraction, TRB sequencing and normalization were performed by Adaptive Biotechnologies (Seattle, WA). The authors processed their data as follows. Clonality was computed as one minus Shannon entropy of productive TRB sequences normalized by log2 of unique productive sequences. KLL-specific clonotypes in tumors were found by matching TCRbeta CDR3 amino acid sequences to the sequences from the tetramer-sorted sample of each patient. TCRdb mirrors the immuneACCESS table, restricted to in-frame sequences. Some clones are absent from its copies; in checked studies, under half trace to an unresolved V gene, and the reason for the others is unknown. The V and J calls and the clone size are those of that table, but D and trimming were determined from the DNA. The sample has around 25,000 clones on record, approximately 90% of them singletons. Roughly 3% of the sample is taken by the ten largest.

The data belong to a study of tumor-infiltrating T cells and Merkel cell polyomavirus (dated by TCRdb to 2016 to 2017). Background for the entire study: In Merkel cell carcinoma patients, the study examined CD8+ T cells specific for the Merkel cell polyomavirus KLL epitope. Disease stage at presentation varied among the patients, and patient follow-up lasted a median of roughly 2.9 years, ranging from 1.1 to 6.0 years. Patient treatments varied, were not standardized, and included chemotherapy, radiation and immunotherapies. In approximately 14 samples, KLL-tetramer-sorted cells taken from blood or tumor-infiltrating lymphocytes underwent TRB sequencing, as did 11 to 12 matched whole-tumor samples. The majority of whole-tumor samples consisted of approximately 23-micron curls cut from formalin-fixed, paraffin-embedded tissue blocks. Across the study, one tumor sample was a frozen nodal tumor digest and one was a flash-frozen core biopsy of a metastasis. The study at large found these results: A significant MCC-specific survival advantage (P = 0.0051) was associated with a greater number of unique KLL-specific clonotypes in tumors (about 5-108 vs 0-3). A higher fraction of KLL-specific T cells within tumors (about 1.7-18% versus 0-0.14%) was associated with significantly better MCC-specific survival. Because only a single viral epitope was studied, T cells directed against other Merkel cell polyomavirus epitopes were not captured. KLL-specific TRB repertoires proved diverse and largely private: among roughly 430 unique sequences, only one clonotype was public, and a couple of patients shared that clonotype. One limitation of the study is the small sample size (n ≈ 12 patients).

Its CDR3 holds 13 amino acids, cysteine through phenylalanine. The only DNA kept is the CDR3, 39 bases in frame from the first base. CDR1 and CDR2, per the germline V gene, are SGHDT and YYEEEE. By immunohistochemistry, the tumors of all patients showed robust positive staining for Merkel cell polyomavirus Large T antigen. The study included about 13 Merkel cell carcinoma patients whose blood and/or cultured TIL contained robust KLL-tetramer+ populations exceeding 0.04% of CD8+ T cells. Every patient was Caucasian, and patient ages ranged from roughly 45 to 85 years, with a median of roughly 62 years. Lymph node tumors were analyzed for patients with unknown primaries presenting with nodal disease, or where primary tissue was insufficient.

Sequenced: lymph node tissue. The receptor chain draws on TRBV5-6 and TRBJ2-5; the best D guess is TRBD2, with 6 bases matching. The J call is doubtful: the DNA matches TRBJ2-7 better. The origin of this receptor is a man aged 45 to 65 with Merkel cell carcinoma. The bases read TGTGCCAGCACCCTGCGGGACCTCTACGAGCAGTACTTC. This codes for CASTLRDLYEQYF.